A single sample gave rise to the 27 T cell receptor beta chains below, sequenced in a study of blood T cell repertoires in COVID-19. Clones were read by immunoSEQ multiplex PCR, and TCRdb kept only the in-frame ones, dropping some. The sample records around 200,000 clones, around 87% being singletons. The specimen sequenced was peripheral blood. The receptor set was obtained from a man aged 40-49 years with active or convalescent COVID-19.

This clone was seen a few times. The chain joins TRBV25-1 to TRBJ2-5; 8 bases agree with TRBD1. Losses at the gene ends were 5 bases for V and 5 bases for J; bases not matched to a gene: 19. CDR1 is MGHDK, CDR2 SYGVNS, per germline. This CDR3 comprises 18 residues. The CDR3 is CASSPLYSTGDEEETQYF. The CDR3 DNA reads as TGTGCCAGCAGTCCTCTATACTCGACAGGGGATGAGGAGGAGACCCAGTACTTC.

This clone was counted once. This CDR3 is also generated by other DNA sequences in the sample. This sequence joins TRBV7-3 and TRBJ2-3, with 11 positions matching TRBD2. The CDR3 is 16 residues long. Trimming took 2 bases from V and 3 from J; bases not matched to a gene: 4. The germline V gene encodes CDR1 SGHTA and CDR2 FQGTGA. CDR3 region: CASSLGLAGGTDTQYF. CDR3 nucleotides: TGTGCCAGCAGCTTAGGTCTAGCGGGGGGAACAGATACGCAGTATTTT.

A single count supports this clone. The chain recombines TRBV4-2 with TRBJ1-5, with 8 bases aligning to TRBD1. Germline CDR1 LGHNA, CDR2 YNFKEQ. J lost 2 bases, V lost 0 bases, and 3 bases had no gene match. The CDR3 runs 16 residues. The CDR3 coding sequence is TGTGCCAGCAGCCAAGAGGGGGGACAGGGCAATCAGCCCCAGCATTTT. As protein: CASSQEGGQGNQPQHF.

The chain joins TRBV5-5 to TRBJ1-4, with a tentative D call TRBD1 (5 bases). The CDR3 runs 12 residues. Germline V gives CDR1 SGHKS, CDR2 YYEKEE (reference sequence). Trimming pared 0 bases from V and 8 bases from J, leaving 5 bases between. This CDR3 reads CASSLAGEKLFF. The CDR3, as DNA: TGTGCCAGCAGCTTGGCAGGGGAAAAACTGTTTTTT.

CDR3 sequence: CASSFGTVTDTQYF. The CDR3 DNA sequence: TGCGCCAGCAGCTTTGGGACAGTTACAGATACGCAGTATTTT. The rearrangement uses TRBV5-1 and TRBJ2-3; 7 bases fit TRBD1. The CDR3 runs to 14 residues. With 2 bases clipped from V and 3 bases from J, the junction kept 3 bases outside the gene matches. CDR1 is SGHRS and CDR2 is YFSETQ in the germline V gene.

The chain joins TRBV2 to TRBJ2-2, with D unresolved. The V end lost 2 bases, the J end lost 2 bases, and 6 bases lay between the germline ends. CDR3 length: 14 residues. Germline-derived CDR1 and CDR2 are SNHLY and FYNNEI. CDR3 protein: CASSENRNTGELFF. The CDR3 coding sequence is TGTGCCAGCAGTGAAAACAGAAACACCGGGGAGCTGTTTTTT.

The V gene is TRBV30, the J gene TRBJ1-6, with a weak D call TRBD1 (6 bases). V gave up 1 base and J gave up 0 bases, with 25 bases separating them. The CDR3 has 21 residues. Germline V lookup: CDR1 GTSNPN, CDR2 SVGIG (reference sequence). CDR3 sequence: CAWSATRSLGGRSSYNSPLHF. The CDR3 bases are TGTGCCTGGAGTGCAACACGGTCTCTAGGGGGTAGGAGCTCCTATAATTCACCCCTCCACTTT.

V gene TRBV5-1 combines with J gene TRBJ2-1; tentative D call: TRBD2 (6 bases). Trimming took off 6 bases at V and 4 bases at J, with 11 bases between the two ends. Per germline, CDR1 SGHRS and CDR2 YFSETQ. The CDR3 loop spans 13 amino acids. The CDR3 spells CASTTGVYNEQFF. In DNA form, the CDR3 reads TGCGCCAGCACGACGGGAGTTTACAATGAGCAGTTCTTC.

DNA for the CDR3: TGTGCCAGTAGTAGGGGAGGGCTCGAGCAGTACTTC. Translating it yields CASSRGGLEQYF. The rearrangement links TRBV19 to TRBJ2-7; 7 bases match TRBD2. J was trimmed by 6 bases and V by 4 bases; bases with no gene match: 3. This CDR3 region has 12 residues. From germline, CDR1 is LNHDA and CDR2 SQIVND (reference sequence).

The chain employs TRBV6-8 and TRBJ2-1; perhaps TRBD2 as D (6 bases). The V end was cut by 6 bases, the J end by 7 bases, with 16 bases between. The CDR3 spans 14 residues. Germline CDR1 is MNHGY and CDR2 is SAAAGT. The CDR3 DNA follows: TGTGCCAGCAGGTGTTGCCTAGCGCGGAATGAGCAGTTCTTC. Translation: CASRCCLARNEQFF.

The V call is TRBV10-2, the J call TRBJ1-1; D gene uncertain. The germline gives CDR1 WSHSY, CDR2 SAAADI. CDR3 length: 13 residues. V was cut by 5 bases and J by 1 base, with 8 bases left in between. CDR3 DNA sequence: TGCGCCAGCAGTTTACAGCAGAACACTGAAGCTTTCTTT. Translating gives CASSLQQNTEAFF.

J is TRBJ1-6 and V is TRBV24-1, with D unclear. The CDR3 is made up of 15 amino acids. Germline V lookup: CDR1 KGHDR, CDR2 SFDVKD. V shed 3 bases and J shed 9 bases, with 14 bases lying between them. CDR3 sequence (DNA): TGTGCCACCAGTGATCCGCGGCGCACCTTTTCACCCCTCCACTTT. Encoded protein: CATSDPRRTFSPLHF.

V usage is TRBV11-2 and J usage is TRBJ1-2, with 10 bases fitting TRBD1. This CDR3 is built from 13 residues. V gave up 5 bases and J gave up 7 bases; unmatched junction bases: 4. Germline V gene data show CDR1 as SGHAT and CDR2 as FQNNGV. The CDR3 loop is CASSPDRGPGYTF. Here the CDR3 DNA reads TGTGCCAGCAGCCCCGACAGGGGGCCTGGCTACACCTTC.

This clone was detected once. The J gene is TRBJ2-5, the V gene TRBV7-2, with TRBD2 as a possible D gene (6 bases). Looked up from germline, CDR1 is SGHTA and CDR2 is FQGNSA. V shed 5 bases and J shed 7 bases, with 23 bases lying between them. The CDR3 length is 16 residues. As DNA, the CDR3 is TGTGCCAGCAGCCCCTCTCCGGGCGGGGTGGTAGGGACCCAGTACTTC. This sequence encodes CASSPSPGGVVGTQYF.

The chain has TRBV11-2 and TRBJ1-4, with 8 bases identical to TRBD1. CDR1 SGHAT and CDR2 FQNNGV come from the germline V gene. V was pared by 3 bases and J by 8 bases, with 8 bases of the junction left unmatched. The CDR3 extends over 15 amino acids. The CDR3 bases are TGTGCCAGCAGCTTGGGTCCACAGGGGGGGGAAAAACTGTTTTTT. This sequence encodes CASSLGPQGGEKLFF.

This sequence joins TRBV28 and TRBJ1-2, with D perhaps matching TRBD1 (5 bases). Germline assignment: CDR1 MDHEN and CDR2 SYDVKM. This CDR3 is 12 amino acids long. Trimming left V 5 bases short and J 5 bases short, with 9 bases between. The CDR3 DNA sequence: TGTGCCAGCAGTCGCTCAGGGTATGGCTACACCTTC. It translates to CASSRSGYGYTF.

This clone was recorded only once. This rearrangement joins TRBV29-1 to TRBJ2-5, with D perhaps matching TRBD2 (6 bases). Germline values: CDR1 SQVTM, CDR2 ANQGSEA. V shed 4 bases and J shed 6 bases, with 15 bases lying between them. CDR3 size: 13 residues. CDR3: CSVVGVSGKTQYF. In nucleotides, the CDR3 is TGCAGCGTTGTAGGGGTTAGCGGAAAGACCCAGTACTTC. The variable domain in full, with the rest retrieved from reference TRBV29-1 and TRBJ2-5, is SAVISQKPSRDICQRGTSLTIQCQVDSQVTMMFWYRQQPGQSLTLIATANQGSEATYESGFVIDKFPISRPNLTFSTLTVSNMSPEDSSIYLCSVVGVSGKTQYFGPGTRLLVL.

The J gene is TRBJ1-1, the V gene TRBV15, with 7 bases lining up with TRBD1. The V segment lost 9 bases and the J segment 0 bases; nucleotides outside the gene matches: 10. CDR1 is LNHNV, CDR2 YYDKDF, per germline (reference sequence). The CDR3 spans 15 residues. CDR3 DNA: TGTGCCACGAAACTGGACAGGCTAATGAACACTGAAGCTTTCTTT. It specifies CATKLDRLMNTEAFF.

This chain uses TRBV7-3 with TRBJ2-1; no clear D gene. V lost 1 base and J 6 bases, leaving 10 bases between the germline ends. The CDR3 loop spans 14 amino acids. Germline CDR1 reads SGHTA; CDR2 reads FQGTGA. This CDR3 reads CASSLIARSNEQFF. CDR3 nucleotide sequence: TGTGCCAGCAGCTTAATTGCGCGGAGCAATGAGCAGTTCTTC.

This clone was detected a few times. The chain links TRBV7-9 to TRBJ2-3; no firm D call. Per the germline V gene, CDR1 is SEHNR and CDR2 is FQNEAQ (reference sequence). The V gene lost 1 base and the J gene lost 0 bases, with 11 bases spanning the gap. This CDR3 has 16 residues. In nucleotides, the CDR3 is TGTGCCAGCAGCTTAGTATCAGGTACTAGCACAGATACGCAGTATTTT. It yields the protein CASSLVSGTSTDTQYF.

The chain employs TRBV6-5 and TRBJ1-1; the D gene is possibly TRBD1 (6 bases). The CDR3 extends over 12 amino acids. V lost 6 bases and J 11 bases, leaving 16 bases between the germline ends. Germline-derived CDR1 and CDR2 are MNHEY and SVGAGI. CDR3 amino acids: CASSRPGVQAFF. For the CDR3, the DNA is TGTGCCAGCAGCCGTCCAGGGGTGCAGGCTTTCTTT.

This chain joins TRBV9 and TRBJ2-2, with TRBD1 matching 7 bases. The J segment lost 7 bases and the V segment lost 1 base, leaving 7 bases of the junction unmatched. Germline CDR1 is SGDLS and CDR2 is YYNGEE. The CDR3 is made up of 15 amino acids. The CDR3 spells CASSVNKGGSGELFF. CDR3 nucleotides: TGTGCCAGCAGCGTAAACAAAGGGGGCAGCGGGGAGCTGTTTTTT.

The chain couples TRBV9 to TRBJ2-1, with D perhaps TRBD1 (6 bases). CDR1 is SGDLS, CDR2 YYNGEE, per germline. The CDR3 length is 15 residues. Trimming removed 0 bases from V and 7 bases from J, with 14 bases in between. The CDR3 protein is CASSVGGQHRNEQFF. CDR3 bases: TGTGCCAGCAGCGTAGGGGGGCAACATCGGAATGAGCAGTTCTTC.

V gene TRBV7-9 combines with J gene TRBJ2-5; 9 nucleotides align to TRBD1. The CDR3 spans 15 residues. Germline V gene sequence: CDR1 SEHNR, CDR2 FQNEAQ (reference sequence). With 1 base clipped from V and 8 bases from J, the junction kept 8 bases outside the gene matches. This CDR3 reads CASSLGATGGNTQYF. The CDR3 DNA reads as TGTGCCAGCAGCTTAGGGGCGACAGGGGGTAATACCCAGTACTTC.

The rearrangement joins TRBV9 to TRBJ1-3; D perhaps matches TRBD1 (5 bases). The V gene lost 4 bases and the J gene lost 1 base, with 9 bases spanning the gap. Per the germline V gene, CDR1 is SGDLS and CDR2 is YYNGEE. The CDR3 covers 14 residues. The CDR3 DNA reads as TGTGCCAGCAGCCCACCAGGGTCTGGAAACACCATATATTTT. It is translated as CASSPPGSGNTIYF.

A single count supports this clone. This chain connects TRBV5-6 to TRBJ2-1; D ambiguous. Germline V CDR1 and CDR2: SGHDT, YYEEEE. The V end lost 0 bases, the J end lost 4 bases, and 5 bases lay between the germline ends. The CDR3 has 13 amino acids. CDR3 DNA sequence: TGTGCCAGCAGCTTGGACAGATACAATGAGCAGTTCTTC. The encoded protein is CASSLDRYNEQFF.

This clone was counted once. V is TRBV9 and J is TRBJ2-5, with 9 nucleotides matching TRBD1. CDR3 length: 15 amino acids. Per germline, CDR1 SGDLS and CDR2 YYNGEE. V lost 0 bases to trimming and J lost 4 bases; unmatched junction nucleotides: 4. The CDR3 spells CASSVAPDRGETQYF. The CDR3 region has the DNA TGTGCCAGCAGCGTAGCCCCGGACAGGGGAGAGACCCAGTACTTC.